The T cell receptor (beta chain) described here comes from a study of blood T cell repertoires in COVID-19. CDR1 and CDR2 (germline): MNHEY, SVGAGI. CDR3 length: 14 amino acids. V gave up 7 bases and J gave up 2 bases, with 14 bases separating them. Some clones are missing from TCRdb's copy, which holds only in-frame ones; the method was immunoSEQ multiplex PCR. This table has 130,000 to 150,000 clones, 80% to 90% appearing once. Sequencing used peripheral blood. This receptor was obtained from a woman aged 45-65 years with acute or convalescent COVID-19. This rearrangement joins TRBV6-5 to TRBJ1-2; perhaps TRBD1 as D (5 bases). The CDR3 protein is CASNPGTQNYGYTF. The CDR3 DNA is TGTGCCAGCAATCCGGGGACTCAAAACTATGGCTACACCTTC.